The sequence of this T cell receptor beta chain was determined in a study of cytomegalovirus exposure and HLA in healthy donors (dated by TCRdb to about 2017). Study-level background: An earlier analysis of several hundred of the donors reported 276 Gb of sequence data and around 110 million unique TCR beta sequences obtained from 180 million or so T cells. A later genetic analysis took genome-wide SNP genotypes for about three fifths of the 666 donors and used that subset as a discovery cohort. The study profiled the T cell repertoires of hundreds of subjects by immunosequencing and related them to cytomegalovirus serostatus. The study combined high-throughput TCR immunosequencing, statistical association of individual TCRs with disease status, and machine learning to predict cytomegalovirus infection status. The study aimed to test whether cataloging public T cell receptors could reveal signatures of past pathogen exposure. Roughly 5 DR-DQ haplotypes were handled as single units for association and clustering, since linkage in the cohort was strong. To decide whether each TCR beta V gene segment behaved as functional or pseudogenic, an earlier analysis of over 500 of the donors relied on high-throughput TCR beta sequencing. HLA typing covered class I and class II loci at four-digit resolution. The number of donors typed differed by locus, with 629-630 for A, B, C, DRB1 and DQB1, roughly 520 for DQA1, 606 for DPA1, and roughly 450 for DPB1. Of the 300 to 450 genotyped donors, less than 90% were placed in the genetic ancestry cluster associated with self-reported Caucasian donors. Among some 410 genotyped donors of the cohort, an average of approximately 250,000 unique TCR beta nucleotide sequences were sequenced per donor, around 20% of them non-productive. To study patterns of TCR occurrence, a later analysis re-analyzed previously published TCR beta repertoires from several hundred donors and added high-resolution HLA genotyping. A separate validation cohort of 100 to 150 different subjects was used in addition to the roughly 670-subject first cohort. Every discovery cohort repertoire had been produced on one sequencing platform. In the later analysis, no new phenotypic data were used to find candidate immune exposures; instead, reliance was placed on TCR beta sequences and their occurrence across donors. Donor age, sex, ethnicity and CMV serostatus were compiled together with the repertoire data. An early release that covered about 600 HLA-typed donors contained approximately 300 gigabases of sequencing data and 75 million to 100 million unique TCR sequences.

Results and caveats for the whole study, not just this receptor: Roughly uniform sequencing depth across donors was assumed in presence/absence analyses, although this assumption may not hold. Because counts were too low, 15 to 20 rarely observed V segments, including chromosome 9 orphons, were excluded from the earlier analysis of 587 of the donors. Compared with the roughly 670-donor mean, donors in an Asian-associated ancestry cluster had fewer N-insertions in productive TCRs, according to a later genetic analysis. An earlier analysis of roughly 570 of the donors showed that most TCR beta V segments appeared in productive rearrangements either about 87% or about 30% of the time, which broadly matched IMGT annotations. A later analysis reported that several top co-occurrence clusters appeared linked to parvovirus B19, influenza, CMV and Epstein-Barr virus. The sequencing pipeline was judged likely to have produced a cluster of highly shared sequence variants as a technical artifact. Specific HLA alleles were associated with 15,000 to 20,000 TCR beta sequences at a false discovery rate of 0.05 in a later analysis. In a later genetic analysis, a missense DCLRE1C variant was associated with V-gene and J-gene trimming of TCR beta chains, and the association was replicated in an independent cohort. The only immune exposure information available for the cohort was CMV serostatus. Some IMGT-functional V segments, including TRBV6-2 and TRBV6-3, could not be told apart with the 87-base-pair reads, so those segments were excluded. Because HLA typing was missing for some donors at each locus, association tests included only the typed subset. Most TCR sequences were seen in very few donors, while some public TCRs were found in many individuals. In both the original and validation cohorts, the classifier was reported to diagnose cytomegalovirus status with high specificity and sensitivity. The cohort was sequenced for TCR beta chains only, and without alpha or paired-chain data the features that could be detected were limited. Compared with equally common non-associated chains, HLA-associated TCR beta chains in a later analysis were more clonally expanded and had lower generation probabilities. In a later analysis, most CMV-associated TCR beta chains were found to appear HLA-restricted, with HLA associations seemingly driven largely by CMV exposure. A total of about 150 TCR beta chains were listed by the study as associated with cytomegalovirus. In vitro tests confirmed that three of the cytomegalovirus-associated TCR beta chains recognize cytomegalovirus antigens. The authors suggested that the approach could potentially be extended to other disease states and immunological phenotypes. According to a later analysis, TCR association rates differed among HLA loci, with DRB1 alleles showing the most associated TCRs and HLA-C alleles showing the fewest. When HLA alleles, especially DR and DQ, strongly co-occurred, TCR associations were difficult to assign to individual alleles. A further reported finding was that TCR beta sequences accurately predicted the HLA-A and HLA-B alleles for most subjects in the first cohort. Linkage disequilibrium might explain the correlated functional status among segregating V segments, but an unknown experimental factor could not be excluded.

V is clipped by 4 bases and J by 4 bases, and the sequence between their germline boundaries is 13 bases long. The CDR3 contains 15 residues, cysteine and phenylalanine counted. The read is trimmed to its CDR3 DNA, 45 bases read in frame from base 1. The germline V gene (reference sequence) specifies SEHNR as CDR1 and FQNEAQ as CDR2. Libraries were prepared through the immunoSEQ multiplex PCR assay. A mixture of 60 forward primers for TCR Vbeta segments and 13 reverse primers for TCR Jbeta segments was used in the multiplex PCR. The CDR3 region of rearranged TCR beta genes was amplified from genomic DNA by a multiplex PCR assay. The Illumina HiSeq System was used to sequence the amplified TCR beta libraries as 87-base-pair reads. In the paper's pipeline: Across the 500 to 850 repertoires, a later analysis counted tens of millions of unique TCR beta chains, roughly 11 million of which were shared by at least two donors. Raw reads were error-corrected and collapsed into unique sequences by a nearest-neighbor algorithm in which closely related sequences were merged to remove PCR and sequencing errors. To assign V, D and J gene segments, CDR3 sequences were aligned to IMGT reference sequences. For a sequence to be retained, a match of at least six nucleotides was required to both a V gene segment and a J gene segment. Rearrangements were called productive when the CDR3 lacked stop codons and stayed in frame with V and J; all others were non-productive. CDR3 was defined by IMGT convention, running from the second conserved V-encoded cysteine to the conserved J-encoded phenylalanine. In an earlier analysis of roughly 580 of the donors, sequences lacking an unambiguous match to a single V gene segment were excluded. An earlier analysis of 587 of the donors called V segments functional above 56.7% productive rearrangements and segregating when the between-donor standard deviation exceeded 5%. A statistical classification framework was built to diagnose cytomegalovirus status from the catalog of TCR beta chain sequences. In a later analysis, TCR nucleotide sequences were compared against IMGT/GENE-DB human TR gene sequences so that V and J genes could be assigned. In a later analysis, CDR3 sequences and most-parsimonious VDJ recombination scenarios were assigned using the TCRdist pipeline. A later analysis defined each TCR beta chain by its CDR3 amino acid sequence plus V-gene family, and excluded reads lacking a unique V-gene family. To address suspected cross-contamination and a sequencing artifact, a later analysis removed some 620 highly shared, low-generation-probability nucleotide sequences. For each public chain, a later analysis derived a clonal expansion index from normalized ranks of inferred template counts within each repertoire. In a later analysis, generation probabilities were computed with a VDJ recombination model fitted to out-of-frame rearrangements, and the resulting probabilities were checked against IGoR. Hypergeometric tests were used in a later analysis to score TCR-TCR, TCR-HLA and TCR-CMV co-occurrence, with a repertoire-size bias correction applied to the TCR pairs. To estimate false discovery rates, a later analysis permuted the HLA or CMV assignments 20 times. A later analysis grouped co-occurring TCRs with DBSCAN, adding TCRdist sequence similarity when clustering within HLA-allele-positive subsets. Repertoires with fewer than 30,000 or more than 120,000 public chains were left out of co-occurrence clustering, as were a handful of repertoires with anomalous nucleotide sharing. What TCRdb holds here is the immuneACCESS table cut down to in-frame rearrangements. Part of the clones is not present; checked against another copy, under half of the missing clones reflect an unresolved V gene, and the others are unexplained. The V and J calls and clone size come from that table; D and trimming were worked out from the DNA. For this sample there are 150,000 to 200,000 clones; approximately 82% appear just once. Of the sample, roughly 1.6% falls within the top ten clones.

In total, 500 to 700 healthy bone marrow donors made up the cohort. At the time of sampling, all cohort members were nominally healthy, though unrecorded immune exposures were likely present. The donor was CMV seronegative and was included in the group of 352 seronegative cohort members. A peripheral blood sample was collected from each donor, and TCR beta sequencing was performed on peripheral blood mononuclear cells. Genomic DNA extraction from the blood cell samples was performed with the Qiagen DNeasy Blood Extraction Kit. Notes on this clone: This receptor's antigen is unknown. No base quality values were provided; no much bigger clone lies one nucleotide off.

Sequencing was carried out using PBMCs. The sequence derives from a woman younger than 30 in good health and CMV-seronegative. In this chain, TRBV7-9 is recombined with TRBJ1-4; tentative D gene TRBD1, with 6 bases matching. The DNA is as follows: TGTGCCAGCAGCTATAGGACAGACCTTAATGAAAAACTGTTTTTT. It specifies CASSYRTDLNEKLFF.